These 25 T cell receptor beta chains share one sample of origin, sequenced in a study of blood T cell repertoires in COVID-19. The table came from immunoSEQ multiplex PCR; TCRdb's copy has only in-frame clones and leaves some out. The sample includes more than 120,000 clones, around nine tenths of them seen just once. The sequenced material came from peripheral blood. Receptors originate from a woman in her forties or fifties with active or convalescent COVID-19.

V gene TRBV29-1 combines with J gene TRBJ1-1; perhaps TRBD1 as D (5 bases). This CDR3 is 13 amino acids long. The V end lost 4 bases, the J end lost 6 bases, and 15 bases lay between the germline ends. Germline-derived CDR1 and CDR2 are SQVTM and ANQGSEA. In DNA form, the CDR3 reads TGCAGCGTTGCCCCTGGGGGGGAGGCTGAAGCTTTCTTT. Amino acid sequence: CSVAPGGEAEAFF.

This clone was seen only once. This chain uses TRBV4-3 with TRBJ1-6; TRBD1 matches at 9 bases. Trimming removed 2 bases from V and 7 bases from J; junction bases left unmatched: 0. The CDR3 sequence is 14 residues long. CDR1 and CDR2 from the germline V gene are LGHNA and YSLEER. CDR3 sequence reads: CASSQTGGNSPLHF. DNA of the CDR3: TGCGCCAGCAGCCAAACAGGGGGCAATTCACCCCTCCACTTT.

The V and J genes are TRBV27 and TRBJ1-5, with D perhaps TRBD1 (6 bases). Germline V lookup: CDR1 MNHEY, CDR2 SMNVEV (reference sequence). This CDR3 comprises 14 residues. Between the trimmed V and J ends, which lost 8 bases and 5 bases, there was a span of 16 bases. The CDR3 nucleotides are TGTGCCAGCGCCCCAACAGGGAATCATCAGCCCCAGCATTTT. This codes for CASAPTGNHQPQHF.

The chain recombines TRBV25-1 with TRBJ2-7, with 9 nucleotides matching TRBD1. Germline V CDR1 and CDR2: MGHDK, SYGVNS. V lost 4 bases to trimming and J lost 4 bases; unmatched junction nucleotides: 5. The CDR3 length is 14 residues. DNA for the CDR3: TGTGCCAGCAGTGGGGACAGGGCCGGGTACGAGCAGTACTTC. Amino acid sequence: CASSGDRAGYEQYF.

The sample holds a few counts of this clone. The chain is built from TRBV4-3 and TRBJ2-1; 8 bases agree with TRBD1. The CDR3 spans 17 residues. Germline V lookup: CDR1 LGHNA, CDR2 YSLEER. The V gene end was trimmed by 0 bases and the J gene end by 4 bases; junction bases not matched to a gene: 8. The CDR3 nucleotides read TGCGCCAGCAGCCAAGATGGTTCAGGGGGCGCTTACAATGAGCAGTTCTTC. This codes for CASSQDGSGGAYNEQFF.

The chain couples TRBV6-5 to TRBJ1-6, with TRBD1 matching 8 bases. CDR3 size: 15 residues. Per germline, CDR1 MNHEY and CDR2 SVGAGI. Trimming at V came to 6 bases and at J to 13 bases, leaving 14 bases not matched to a gene. The CDR3 DNA is TGTGCCAGCAGCTCCTCGACAGGGGCCCTTTTTCCCCTCCACTTT. Amino acids: CASSSSTGALFPLHF.

The chain employs TRBV2 and TRBJ1-2; D possibly corresponds to TRBD1 (5 bases). The CDR3 contains 15 residues. Germline V CDR1 and CDR2: SNHLY, FYNNEI. V lost 6 bases and J lost 3, with 17 bases in between. The CDR3 DNA reads as TGTGCCAGCAGCAGGAGGGGAACAGAGGACTATGGCTACACCTTC. Its protein is CASSRRGTEDYGYTF. The full variable domain, its missing parts supplied by reference TRBV2 and TRBJ1-2, is EPEVTQTPSHQVTQMGQEVILRCVPISNHLYFYWYRQILGQKVEFLVSFYNNEISEKSEIFDDQFSVERPDGSNFTLKIRSTKLEDSAMYFCASSRRGTEDYGYTFGSGTRLTVV.

V is TRBV19 and J is TRBJ2-7; 7 bases fit TRBD1. V shed 5 bases and J 2 bases; nucleotides not matched to a gene: 9. This CDR3 spans 15 amino acids. Looked up from germline, CDR1 is LNHDA and CDR2 is SQIVND (reference sequence). This chain's CDR3 is CASSLVPQGAYEQYF. As DNA, the CDR3 is TGTGCCAGTAGTCTCGTCCCTCAGGGGGCCTACGAGCAGTACTTC. The variable domain in full, with the rest retrieved from reference TRBV19 and TRBJ2-7, is DGGITQSPKYLFRKEGQNVTLSCEQNLNHDAMYWYRQDPGQGLRLIYYSQIVNDFQKGDIAEGYSVSREKKESFPLTVTSAQKNPTAFYLCASSLVPQGAYEQYFGPGTRLTVT.

The J gene is TRBJ2-3, the V gene TRBV6-5, with D perhaps TRBD2 (5 bases). Trimming left V 8 bases short and J 7 bases short, with 22 bases between. CDR1 and CDR2 from the germline V gene are MNHEY and SVGAGI. CDR3 length: 15 amino acids. As DNA, the CDR3 is TGTGCCAGCTACCCCGGGGTAGTCAACTTAAATACGCAGTATTTT. It yields the protein CASYPGVVNLNTQYF.

This CDR3 is CASSIPTARFNQPQHF. CDR3 coding DNA: TGTGCCAGTAGTATCCCGACAGCCAGATTCAATCAGCCCCAGCATTTT. This chain joins TRBV19 and TRBJ1-5; D is possibly TRBD1 (5 bases). Trimming took off 3 bases at V and 3 bases at J, with 15 bases between the two ends. This CDR3 region has 16 residues. Germline CDR1 LNHDA, CDR2 SQIVND (reference sequence).

CDR3 amino acids: CAWSRGGWQPQHF. The CDR3 DNA reads as TGTGCCTGGAGTAGAGGGGGTTGGCAGCCCCAGCATTTT. The chain couples TRBV30 to TRBJ1-5; perhaps TRBD1 as D (6 bases). This CDR3 is 13 amino acids long. Per the germline V gene, CDR1 is GTSNPN and CDR2 is SVGIG (reference sequence). Trimming took 2 bases from V and 7 from J, leaving 12 bases between them. The complete variable domain, with remaining parts taken from reference TRBV30 and TRBJ1-5, reads SQTIHQWPATLVQPVGSPLSLECTVEGTSNPNLYWYRQAAGRGLQLLFYSVGIGQISSEVPQNLSASRPQDRQFILSSKKLLLSDSGFYLCAWSRGGWQPQHFGDGTRLSIL.

The sample holds one count of this clone. V is TRBV27 and J is TRBJ1-6, with 8 nucleotides matching TRBD1. This CDR3 is built from 15 residues. In germline, CDR1 is MNHEY, CDR2 SMNVEV (reference sequence). Trimming cost V 6 bases and J 5 bases; bases outside gene matches: 6. The CDR3 protein is CASRWTGLNNSPLHF. The CDR3 DNA follows: TGTGCCAGCAGATGGACAGGGCTCAATAATTCACCCCTCCACTTT.

The V gene is TRBV19, the J gene TRBJ1-6; TRBD1 matches 7 bases. Per the germline V gene, CDR1 is LNHDA and CDR2 is SQIVND (reference sequence). The CDR3 runs 14 residues. V was clipped by 4 bases and J by 5 bases; unmatched bases: 2. The DNA for the CDR3 is TGTGCCAGTAGTACCGGGACAGATAATTCACCCCTCCACTTT. Translated: CASSTGTDNSPLHF.

The rearrangement links TRBV28 to TRBJ1-2; 7 bases are a match to TRBD1. Trimming removed 2 bases from V and 6 bases from J; junction bases left unmatched: 9. CDR3 length: 15 residues. Germline V lookup: CDR1 MDHEN, CDR2 SYDVKM. The DNA of the CDR3 is TGTGCCAGCAGTTTACCGACAGGGTTGTCGAATGGCTACACCTTC. Translated: CASSLPTGLSNGYTF.

The rearrangement joins TRBV28 to TRBJ1-2; TRBD1 is a possible D gene (6 bases). The CDR3 is 13 residues long. The V end lost 8 bases, the J end lost 3 bases, and 13 bases lay between the germline ends. CDR1 and CDR2 from the germline V gene are MDHEN and SYDVKM. The CDR3 region is CASSGRGDYGYTF. The CDR3 bases are TGTGCCAGCTCCGGCAGGGGAGACTATGGCTACACCTTC.

The genes are TRBV7-6 and TRBJ1-1, with 7 nucleotides matching TRBD1. Germline CDR1 SGHVS, CDR2 FNYEAQ. Trimming took 5 bases from V and 3 from J; bases not matched to a gene: 3. The CDR3 totals 13 residues. CDR3 nucleotide sequence: TGTGCCAGCAGCGCAGACAGGGACACTGAAGCTTTCTTT. This sequence encodes CASSADRDTEAFF.

The rearrangement uses TRBV5-5 and TRBJ1-1; D gene ambiguous. The CDR3 spans 13 residues. Germline CDR1 reads SGHKS; CDR2 reads YYEKEE (reference sequence). V shed 2 bases and J shed 7 bases, with 12 bases lying between them. The CDR3 bases are TGTGCCAGCAGCTTCTCGGAAGGCGGTGAAGCTTTCTTT. It specifies CASSFSEGGEAFF.

The chain has TRBV7-8 and TRBJ2-7, with 8 bases lining up with TRBD2. The CDR3 loop spans 14 amino acids. V was clipped by 8 bases and J by 1 base; unmatched bases: 7. From germline, CDR1 is SGHVS and CDR2 FQNEAQ. The CDR3 coding sequence is TGTGCCAGCTCGCCCCGGGGGGGGTCCTACGAGCAGTACTTC. This encodes CASSPRGGSYEQYF.

The chain uses TRBV29-1 and TRBJ2-7; D is possibly TRBD1 (8 bases). This CDR3 has 16 amino acids. V was shortened by 6 bases and J by 0 bases, with 21 bases between the two germline ends. Per the germline V gene, CDR1 is SQVTM and CDR2 is ANQGSEA. CDR3 DNA sequence: TGCAGCGTACGTACCTCGGGGGGACAGGCCTCCTACGAGCAGTACTTC. This codes for CSVRTSGGQASYEQYF.

This chain links TRBV25-1 with TRBJ1-6; TRBD1 aligns across 7 bases. CDR3 length equals 15 residues. With 1 base clipped from V and 10 bases from J, the junction kept 7 bases outside the gene matches. In germline, CDR1 is MGHDK, CDR2 SYGVNS. CDR3 protein: CASSESTGTKSPLHF. The DNA for the CDR3 is TGTGCCAGCAGTGAATCGACAGGGACAAAGTCACCCCTCCACTTT. Full variable domain (rest looked up from reference TRBV25-1 and TRBJ1-6): EADIYQTPRYLVIGTGKKITLECSQTMGHDKMYWYQQDPGMELHLIHYSYGVNSTEKGDLSSESTVSRIRTEHFPLTLESARPSHTSQYLCASSESTGTKSPLHFGNGTRLTVT.

This clone appeared once. This CDR3 is also generated by other DNA sequences in the sample. This chain uses TRBV28 with TRBJ1-5; TRBD1 might be the D (6 bases). CDR3 size: 15 residues. Germline V gene lookup returns CDR1 MDHEN and CDR2 SYDVKM. V lost 5 bases and J 2 bases, leaving 13 bases between the germline ends. As DNA, the CDR3 is TGTGCCAGCAGTCGCCAGGGGATCGGCAATCAGCCCCAGCATTTT. Its translation: CASSRQGIGNQPQHF.

V is TRBV18 and J is TRBJ2-7; 9 positions match TRBD2. This CDR3 comprises 15 residues. Germline CDR1 and CDR2: KGHSH and LQKENI. V lost 5 bases and J lost 6; bases outside the gene matches: 11. CDR3 DNA sequence: TGTGCCAGCTCAGACAAGGCGGGGGGGCTCTCCGAGCAGTACTTC. This sequence encodes CASSDKAGGLSEQYF.

V usage is TRBV27 and J usage is TRBJ2-1; 7 bases are shared with TRBD1. The CDR3 contains 15 residues. The V and J ends lost 5 bases and 3 bases, in that order; junction bases with no gene match: 7. Germline CDR1 and CDR2: MNHEY and SMNVEV (reference sequence). This chain's CDR3 is CASSMTGSGYNEQFF. The CDR3 bases are TGTGCCAGCAGTATGACAGGGTCAGGCTACAATGAGCAGTTCTTC.

The chain links TRBV14 to TRBJ1-1; 8 bases align to TRBD1. The CDR3 length is 14 residues. J gave up 4 bases and V 7 bases, and 8 bases lay outside the gene matches. In germline, CDR1 is SGHDN, CDR2 FVKESK. The CDR3, as DNA: TGTGCCAGCAATCCTACAGGGGGAAGCACTGAAGCTTTCTTT. Amino acid sequence: CASNPTGGSTEAFF.

The chain combines TRBV7-2 with TRBJ2-1, with unresolved D. The CDR3 length is 14 residues. Germline assignment: CDR1 SGHTA and CDR2 FQGNSA. Trimming left V 0 bases short and J 14 bases short, with 17 bases between. In DNA form, the CDR3 reads TGTGCCAGCAGCTTAGCGTGGGCCGGTGCGTGGAAGTTCTTC. Protein: CASSLAWAGAWKFF.